This T cell receptor (beta chain) was observed in a study of CD4+ T cells in melanoma. Study findings and constraints: In melanoma, neoantigen-specific CD4+ T cells reportedly differed in differentiation state. CD8+ T cell, macrophage and B cell function reportedly correlated with neoantigen-specific CD4+ T cells.

Worth noting for this clone: Its target is not known.

Libraries were prepared by immunoSEQ multiplex PCR; TCRdb keeps only in-frame clonotypes and omits some of them. The data contain 13,000 to 15,000 clones, over 55% of them singletons. Sequences were obtained from cells from a culture (not recorded whether cultured in vitro). The receptor's source is a human donor with melanoma.

The CDR3: CAWGGGRGLGEKLFF. In DNA, the CDR3 is TGTGCCTGGGGGGGTGGAAGGGGTCTTGGAGAAAAACTGTTTTTT. The J gene is TRBJ1-4, the V gene TRBV30; weak D call: TRBD1 (5 bases). V gave up 5 bases and J gave up 8 bases, with 21 bases separating them. The length of the CDR3 is 15 residues. The germline gives CDR1 GTSNPN, CDR2 SVGIG (reference sequence).